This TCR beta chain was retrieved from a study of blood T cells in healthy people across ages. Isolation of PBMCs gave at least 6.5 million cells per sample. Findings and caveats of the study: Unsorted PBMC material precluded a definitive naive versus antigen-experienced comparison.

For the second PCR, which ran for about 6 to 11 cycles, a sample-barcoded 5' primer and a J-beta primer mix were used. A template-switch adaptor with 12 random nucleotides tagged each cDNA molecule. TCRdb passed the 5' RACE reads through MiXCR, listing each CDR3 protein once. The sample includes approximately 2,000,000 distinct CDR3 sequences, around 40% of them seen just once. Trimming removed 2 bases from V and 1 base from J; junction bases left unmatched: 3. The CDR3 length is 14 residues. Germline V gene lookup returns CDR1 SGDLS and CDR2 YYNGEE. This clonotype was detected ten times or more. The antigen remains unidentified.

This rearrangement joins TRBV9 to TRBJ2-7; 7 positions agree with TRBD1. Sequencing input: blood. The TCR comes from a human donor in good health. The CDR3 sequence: CASSVSGQSYEQYF. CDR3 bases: TGTGCCAGCAGCGTCTCGGGACAGTCCTACGAGCAGTACTTC.